The 18 T cell receptor beta chains below come from one sample, sequenced in a study of blood T cell repertoires in COVID-19. TCRdb keeps only in-frame clones here, not all; method: immunoSEQ multiplex PCR. The sample yields more than 200,000 clones, around nine tenths seen once. The specimen was PBMCs or T cells enriched from blood (not recorded which). The receptors here all came from a woman aged 45 to 65 who had recovered from COVID-19.

The chain carries TRBV20-1 and TRBJ1-5; weak D call: TRBD1 (5 bases). CDR1 and CDR2 from the germline V gene are DFQATT and SNEGSKA (reference sequence). Trimming took 6 bases from V and 6 from J, leaving 9 bases between them. The CDR3 contains 11 residues. The CDR3 nucleotides are TGCAGTGCCGGGGGAAGTCAGCCCCAGCATTTT. It yields the protein CSAGGSQPQHF.

This clone was seen just once. The chain is built from TRBV11-3 and TRBJ2-1; 7 bases agree with TRBD1. Per the germline V gene, CDR1 is SGHNT and CDR2 is YENEEA. The CDR3 is 13 amino acids. V trimming: 2 bases; J trimming: 15 bases; junction bases outside the gene matches: 10. The CDR3 reads CASSLTVRDRPFF. The CDR3 DNA reads TGTGCCAGCAGCTTAACTGTCCGGGACAGACCGTTCTTC.

The chain combines TRBV20-1 with TRBJ2-1, with 8 bases that match TRBD2. The J segment lost 4 bases and the V segment lost 3 bases, leaving 8 bases of the junction unmatched. Germline CDR1 reads DFQATT; CDR2 reads SNEGSKA (reference sequence). The CDR3 runs 15 residues. CDR3 DNA sequence: TGCAGTGCTAGTCTGACGGGAGGGACTTACAATGAGCAGTTCTTC. Protein product: CSASLTGGTYNEQFF.

The rearrangement links TRBV2 to TRBJ2-1; 7 bases match TRBD2. Germline-derived CDR1 and CDR2 are SNHLY and FYNNEI. V was pared by 6 bases and J by 4 bases, with 3 bases of the junction left unmatched. CDR3 length: 13 residues. CDR3 region: CASRLAKYNEQFF. The CDR3, as DNA: TGTGCCAGCAGACTAGCGAAGTACAATGAGCAGTTCTTC. Full variable domain (missing parts from reference TRBV2 and TRBJ2-1): EPEVTQTPSHQVTQMGQEVILRCVPISNHLYFYWYRQILGQKVEFLVSFYNNEISEKSEIFDDQFSVERPDGSNFTLKIRSTKLEDSAMYFCASRLAKYNEQFFGPGTRLTVL.

This rearrangement joins TRBV18 to TRBJ2-5; possibly TRBD2 for D (5 bases). Germline lookup yields CDR1 KGHSH and CDR2 LQKENI. Deletions cut 3 bases from V and 5 bases from J, with 13 bases between. This CDR3 has 14 amino acids. As DNA, the CDR3 is TGTGCCAGCTCACCCCAAAGCAGGAGGGAGACCCAGTACTTC. It is translated as CASSPQSRRETQYF. Variable domain in full (rest from reference TRBV18 and TRBJ2-5): NAGVMQNPRHLVRRRGQEARLRCSPMKGHSHVYWYRQLPEEGLKFMVYLQKENIIDESGMPKERFSAEFPKEGPSILRIQQVVRGDSAAYFCASSPQSRRETQYFGPGTRLLVL.

The chain couples TRBV19 to TRBJ1-1, with a tentative D call TRBD1 (6 bases). Between the trimmed V and J ends, which lost 1 base and 1 base, there was a span of 16 bases. The CDR3 is made up of 17 amino acids. Germline loops: CDR1 LNHDA, CDR2 SQIVND (reference sequence). For the CDR3, the DNA is TGTGCCAGTAGTATAGCTCTAAGGGGGACGGAGAACACTGAAGCTTTCTTT. Protein sequence: CASSIALRGTENTEAFF.

The chain couples TRBV29-1 to TRBJ2-1, with TRBD2 matching over 16 bases. Germline lookup yields CDR1 SQVTM and CDR2 ANQGSEA. V trimming: 3 bases; J trimming: 2 bases; junction bases outside the gene matches: 4. This CDR3 region has 17 residues. The CDR3 DNA follows: TGCAGCGTTGATGGGACTAGCGGGAGGGATGCCTACAATGAGCAGTTCTTC. As protein: CSVDGTSGRDAYNEQFF.

V is TRBV29-1 and J is TRBJ2-5; 7 bases are a match to TRBD1. V lost 5 bases, J lost 5 bases, and 8 bases stayed unmatched. The germline CDR1 and CDR2 sequences are SQVTM and ANQGSEA. The CDR3 consists of 13 residues. CDR3 nucleotides: TGCAGCGTTCCCGACAGGGTGGGGGAGACCCAGTACTTC. Encoded protein: CSVPDRVGETQYF.

The J gene is TRBJ1-2, the V gene TRBV7-2; 7 bases line up with TRBD1. V lost 2 bases to trimming and J lost 4 bases; unmatched junction nucleotides: 4. This CDR3 has 14 residues. Germline V CDR1 and CDR2: SGHTA, FQGNSA. The CDR3, as DNA: TGTGCCAGCAGCTTATCCAGGGGGAGCTATGGCTACACCTTC. Protein product: CASSLSRGSYGYTF.

The chain links TRBV28 to TRBJ2-4; D gene ambiguous. Between the trimmed V and J ends, which lost 6 bases and 0 bases, there was a span of 9 bases. In germline, CDR1 is MDHEN, CDR2 SYDVKM. The CDR3 has 14 residues. The CDR3 bases are TGTGCCAGCAGGAAGAGACTAGCCAAAAACATTCAGTACTTC. The encoded protein is CASRKRLAKNIQYF.

This sequence joins TRBV3-1 (or the pseudogene TRBV3-2) and TRBJ1-1; a weak D match, TRBD1 (6 bases). From germline, CDR1 is LGHDT and CDR2 YNNKEL (reference sequence). The length of the CDR3 is 16 residues. Trimming removed 4 bases at V and 4 bases at J, with 19 bases between. The CDR3 reads CASSPTSQGKGTEAFF. The CDR3 nucleotides are TGTGCCAGCAGCCCAACATCACAGGGCAAGGGCACTGAAGCTTTCTTT.

The V and J genes are TRBV6-2 or TRBV6-3 and TRBJ2-3; 8 bases align to TRBD2. The V and J ends lost 0 bases and 6 bases, in that order; junction bases with no gene match: 2. The CDR3 is 14 amino acids. Germline CDR1 is MNHEY and CDR2 is SVGEGT. The CDR3 nucleotides read TGTGCCAGCAGTTACTCAACTAGCGGCGATACGCAGTATTTT. Translated: CASSYSTSGDTQYF.

The chain joins TRBV6-5 to TRBJ2-1; 11 bases line up with TRBD2. CDR3 length equals 15 residues. J gave up 4 bases and V 7 bases, and 6 bases lay outside the gene matches. The germline CDR1 and CDR2 sequences are MNHEY and SVGAGI. CDR3 sequence (DNA): TGTGCCAGCACTCTAGCGGGAGGAAGATACAATGAGCAGTTCTTC. It yields the protein CASTLAGGRYNEQFF.

This chain joins TRBV30 and TRBJ1-5, with TRBD1 identical over 8 bases. After removal of 2 bases from V and 4 bases from J, the junction contained 1 base not matched to a gene. Per the germline V gene, CDR1 is GTSNPN and CDR2 is SVGIG (reference sequence). This CDR3 has 13 amino acids. CDR3 coding DNA: TGTGCCTGGAGTAGGACAGGGAATCAGCCCCAGCATTTT. As protein: CAWSRTGNQPQHF.

This clone showed up just a few times. The chain is built from TRBV6-5 and TRBJ1-2; TRBD1 matches at 9 bases. J gave up 5 bases and V 6 bases, and 4 bases lay outside the gene matches. The CDR3 has 13 amino acids. Germline assignment: CDR1 MNHEY and CDR2 SVGAGI. CDR3: CASRGQGFYGYTF. The CDR3 coding sequence is TGTGCCAGCAGAGGACAGGGGTTTTATGGCTACACCTTC.

The J gene is TRBJ2-6, the V gene TRBV5-1; TRBD1 might be the D (6 bases). CDR3 length: 15 residues. Germline V gives CDR1 SGHRS, CDR2 YFSETQ. V lost 4 bases to trimming and J lost 0 bases, with 8 bases between them. CDR3 region: CASSPTGSGANVLTF. CDR3 DNA sequence: TGCGCCAGCAGCCCGACAGGCTCTGGGGCCAACGTCCTGACTTTC. Filled out from reference TRBV5-1 and TRBJ2-6, the complete variable domain reads KAGVTQTPRYLIKTRGQQVTLSCSPISGHRSVSWYQQTPGQGLQFLFEYFSETQRNKGNFPGRFSGRQFSNSRSEMNVSTLELGDSALYLCASSPTGSGANVLTFGAGSRLTVL.

CDR3 region: CASSSPERTNTEAFF. As DNA, the CDR3 is TGTGCCAGCAGCAGCCCCGAGCGGACTAACACTGAAGCTTTCTTT. The chain joins TRBV7-9 to TRBJ1-1; D unclear. Trimming took 5 bases from V and 2 from J, leaving 15 bases between them. The CDR3 covers 15 residues. Germline CDR1 reads SEHNR; CDR2 reads FQNEAQ (reference sequence).

This clone was detected only a few times. The J gene is TRBJ2-7, the V gene TRBV28, with D perhaps matching TRBD2 (6 bases). V lost 3 bases and J 5 bases, leaving 14 bases between the germline ends. CDR1 and CDR2 from the germline V gene are MDHEN and SYDVKM. The length of the CDR3 is 14 residues. CDR3: CASSLGGMAHEQYF. The CDR3 DNA reads as TGTGCCAGCAGTTTGGGCGGGATGGCTCACGAGCAGTACTTC. Supplemented by reference TRBV28 and TRBJ2-7, the full variable domain reads DVKVTQSSRYLVKRTGEKVFLECVQDMDHENMFWYRQDPGLGLRLIYFSYDVKMKEKGDIPEGYSVSREKKERFSLILESASTNQTSMYLCASSLGGMAHEQYFGPGTRLTVT.